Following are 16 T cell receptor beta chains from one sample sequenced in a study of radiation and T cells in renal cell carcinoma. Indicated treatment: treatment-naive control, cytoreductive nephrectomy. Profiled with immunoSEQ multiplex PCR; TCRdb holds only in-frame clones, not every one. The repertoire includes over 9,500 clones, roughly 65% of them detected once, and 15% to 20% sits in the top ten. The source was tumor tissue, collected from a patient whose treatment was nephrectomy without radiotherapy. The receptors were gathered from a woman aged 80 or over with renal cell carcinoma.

The CDR3 here is CSARRDTEAFF. The CDR3 region has the DNA TGCAGTGCTCGAAGGGATACTGAAGCTTTCTTT. The rearrangement links TRBV20-1 to TRBJ1-1; D is ambiguous. V lost 5 bases, J lost 5 bases, and 9 bases lay in between. The CDR3 has 11 amino acids. The germline CDR1 and CDR2 sequences are DFQATT and SNEGSKA (reference sequence).

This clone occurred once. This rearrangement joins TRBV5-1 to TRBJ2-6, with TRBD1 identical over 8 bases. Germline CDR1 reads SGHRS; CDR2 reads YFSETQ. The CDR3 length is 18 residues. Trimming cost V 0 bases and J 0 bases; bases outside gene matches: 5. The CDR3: CASSLVPGGSSGANVLTF. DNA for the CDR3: TGCGCCAGCAGCTTGGTACCAGGGGGCTCCTCTGGGGCCAACGTCCTGACTTTC. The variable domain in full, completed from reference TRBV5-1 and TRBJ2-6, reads KAGVTQTPRYLIKTRGQQVTLSCSPISGHRSVSWYQQTPGQGLQFLFEYFSETQRNKGNFPGRFSGRQFSNSRSEMNVSTLELGDSALYLCASSLVPGGSSGANVLTFGAGSRLTVL.

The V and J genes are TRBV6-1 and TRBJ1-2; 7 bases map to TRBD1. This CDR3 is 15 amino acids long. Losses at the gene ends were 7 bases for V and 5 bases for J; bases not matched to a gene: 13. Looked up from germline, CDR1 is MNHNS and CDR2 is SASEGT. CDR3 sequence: CASTPWQGEGYGYTF. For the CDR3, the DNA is TGTGCCAGCACTCCCTGGCAGGGGGAGGGGTATGGCTACACCTTC.

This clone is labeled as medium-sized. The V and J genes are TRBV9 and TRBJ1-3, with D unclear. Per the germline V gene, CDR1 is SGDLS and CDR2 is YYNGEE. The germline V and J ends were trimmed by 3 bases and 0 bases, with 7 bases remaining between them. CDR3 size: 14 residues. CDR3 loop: CASSDATSGNTIYF. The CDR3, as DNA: TGTGCCAGCAGCGACGCCACCTCTGGAAACACCATATATTTT.

CDR3 sequence (DNA): TGTGCCAGTTGGCGGACCATGAACACTGAAGCTTTCTTT. Amino acids: CASWRTMNTEAFF. The chain joins TRBV5-8 to TRBJ1-1; no firm D call. Trimming removed 8 bases at V and 0 bases at J, with 11 bases between. CDR3 length: 13 residues. Germline CDR1 SGHTS, CDR2 YDEGEE.

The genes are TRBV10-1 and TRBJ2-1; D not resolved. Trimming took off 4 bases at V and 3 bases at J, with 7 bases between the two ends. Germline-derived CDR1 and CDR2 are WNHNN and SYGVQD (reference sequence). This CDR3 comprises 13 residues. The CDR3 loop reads CASSGTRYNEQFF. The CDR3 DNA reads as TGCGCCAGCAGTGGGACCCGCTACAATGAGCAGTTCTTC.

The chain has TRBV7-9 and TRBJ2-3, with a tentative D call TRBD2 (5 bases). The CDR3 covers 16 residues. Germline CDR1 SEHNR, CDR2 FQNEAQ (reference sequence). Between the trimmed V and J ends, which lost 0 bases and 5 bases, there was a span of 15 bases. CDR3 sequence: CASSLALGGEGDTQYF. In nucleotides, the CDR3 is TGTGCCAGCAGCTTAGCGCTCGGCGGAGAGGGAGATACGCAGTATTTT.

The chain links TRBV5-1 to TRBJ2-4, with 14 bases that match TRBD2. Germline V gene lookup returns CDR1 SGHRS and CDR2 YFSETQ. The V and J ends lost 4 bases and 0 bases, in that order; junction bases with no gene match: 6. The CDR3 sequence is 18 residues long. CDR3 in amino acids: CASSPGTSGGVAKNIQYF. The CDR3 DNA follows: TGCGCCAGCAGCCCTGGGACTAGCGGGGGTGTAGCCAAAAACATTCAGTACTTC.

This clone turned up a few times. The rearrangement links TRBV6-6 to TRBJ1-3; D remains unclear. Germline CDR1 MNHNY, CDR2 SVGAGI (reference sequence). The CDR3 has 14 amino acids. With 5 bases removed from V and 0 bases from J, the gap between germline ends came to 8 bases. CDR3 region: CASSGQHSGNTIYF. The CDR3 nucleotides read TGTGCCAGCAGTGGGCAGCACTCTGGAAACACCATATATTTT.

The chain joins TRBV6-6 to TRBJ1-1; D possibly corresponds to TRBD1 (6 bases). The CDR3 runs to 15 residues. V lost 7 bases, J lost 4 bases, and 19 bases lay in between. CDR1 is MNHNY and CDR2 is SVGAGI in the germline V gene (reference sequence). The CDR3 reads CASKGVGGEGTEAFF. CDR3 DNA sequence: TGTGCCAGCAAAGGGGTAGGGGGTGAGGGCACTGAAGCTTTCTTT.

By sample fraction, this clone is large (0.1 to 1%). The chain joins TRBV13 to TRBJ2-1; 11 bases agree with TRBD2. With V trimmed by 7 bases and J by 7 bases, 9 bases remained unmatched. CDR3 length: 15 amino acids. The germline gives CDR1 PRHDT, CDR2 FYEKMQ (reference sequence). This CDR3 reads CASNIGPSGGNEQFF. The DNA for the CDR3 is TGTGCCAGCAACATAGGCCCTAGCGGGGGGAATGAGCAGTTCTTC.

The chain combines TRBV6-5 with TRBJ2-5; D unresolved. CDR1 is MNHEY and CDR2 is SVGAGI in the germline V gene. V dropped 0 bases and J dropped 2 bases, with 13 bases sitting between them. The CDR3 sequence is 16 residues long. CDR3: CASSYSYFRGQETQYF. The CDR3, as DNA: TGTGCCAGCAGTTACTCTTACTTTCGCGGACAAGAGACCCAGTACTTC.

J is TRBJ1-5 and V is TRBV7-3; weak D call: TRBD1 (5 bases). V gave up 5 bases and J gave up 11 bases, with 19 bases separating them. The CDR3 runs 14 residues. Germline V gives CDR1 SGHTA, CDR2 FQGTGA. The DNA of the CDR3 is TGTGCCAGCAGCAGCTACCAGGGAGGTAGAACCCAGCATTTT. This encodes CASSSYQGGRTQHF. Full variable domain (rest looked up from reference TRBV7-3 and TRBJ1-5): GAGVSQTPSNKVTEKGKYVELRCDPISGHTALYWYRQSLGQGPEFLIYFQGTGAADDSGLPNDRFFAVRPEGSVSTLKIQRTERGDSAVYLCASSSYQGGRTQHFGDGTRLSIL.

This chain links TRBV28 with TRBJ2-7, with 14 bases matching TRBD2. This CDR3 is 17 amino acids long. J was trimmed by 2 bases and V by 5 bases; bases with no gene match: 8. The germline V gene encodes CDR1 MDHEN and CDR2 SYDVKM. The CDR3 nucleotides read TGTGCCAGCAGTCCTGGACTAGCGGGGGGTCGCCCCTACGAGCAGTACGTC. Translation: CASSPGLAGGRPYEQYV.

The CDR3 protein is CARPGTMNTGELFF. CDR3 sequence (DNA): TGTGCAAGGCCGGGGACGATGAACACCGGGGAGCTGTTTTTT. The V call is TRBV7-9, the J call TRBJ2-2, with D perhaps being TRBD1 or TRBD2 (5 bases each). The length of the CDR3 is 14 residues. Germline V gives CDR1 SEHNR, CDR2 FQNEAQ (reference sequence).

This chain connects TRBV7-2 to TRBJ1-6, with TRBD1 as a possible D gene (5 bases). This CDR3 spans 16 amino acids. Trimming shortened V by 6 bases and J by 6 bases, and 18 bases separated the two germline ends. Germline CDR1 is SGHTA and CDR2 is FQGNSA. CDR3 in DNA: TGTGCCAGCAGAAACGCGGGGGGGGAGGGTAATTCACCCCTCCACTTT. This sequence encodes CASRNAGGEGNSPLHF.